This T cell receptor beta chain was profiled in a study of shared clonotypes between healthy human individuals. Study-level information: Donors consisted of a couple of women and a few men between 18 and 49. Study outcomes and limitations: Only blood samples were collected, and tissue repertoires likely differ. The sharing of 4% to 5.5% of naive CD4 clonotypes was seen across a few donors.

As concerns this clone: Its specificity is not known.

Each sample came from a Caucasian adult donor living in Nashville, Tennessee. Libraries were prepared by immunoSEQ multiplex PCR; TCRdb keeps only in-frame clonotypes and omits some of them. Among millions of clones, more than 90% were seen once, and the ten largest hold 0.11% to 0.15%. The clonotype was recovered from a man between 18 and 29 years old in good health. The sequenced sample was naive CD4+ T cells sorted from blood. Subset specified: CD45RA+ positively selected.

The CDR3 loop reads CASSLTGGYTGELFF. Here the CDR3 DNA reads TGTGCCAGCAGCCTCACAGGGGGCTACACCGGGGAGCTGTTTTTT. The rearrangement links TRBV5-4 to TRBJ2-2; 9 nucleotides match TRBD1. The CDR3 runs to 15 residues. After removal of 4 bases from V and 3 bases from J, the junction contained 4 bases not matched to a gene. Germline CDR1 and CDR2: SGHNT and YYREEE (reference sequence).